The present TCR beta chain was sequenced within a study of regulatory T cells in long-lasting Graves disease. Notes on the study in general: The study found persistent patients shared more public clonotypes (roughly 2,800) than new patients (approximately 870).

Through Arm-PCR of CDR3 regions and iRepertoire HTBI primers, TCR beta libraries were built. Each CDR3 protein is one row after TCRdb ran MiXCR on the multiplex PCR reads. The table lists about 450,000 distinct CDR3 sequences, about 25% of them singletons, with roughly 28% in the top ten. For this clonotype: Its antigen remains unidentified.

Time point defined: persistent/refractory GD, antithyroid drugs over 5 years with positive TRAb. With RNA extracted from PBMCs as input, the TCR library was made. CDR3 length: 14 residues. V was pared by 3 bases and J by 0 bases, with 4 bases of the junction left unmatched. Germline CDR1 and CDR2: DFQATT and SNEGSKA (reference sequence). The source of this sequence is a female donor with Graves disease. The chain carries TRBV20-1 and TRBJ1-1, with TRBD1 matching over 7 bases. Source: peripheral blood mononuclear cells (PBMCs), taken when the disease was refractory, from a patient treated with antithyroid drugs. The CDR3 protein is CSAREGAMNTEAFF. CDR3 nucleotides: TGCAGTGCTAGGGAGGGGGCGATGAACACTGAAGCTTTCTTT.